One TCR beta chain is described in this entry. The CDR3 is made up of 13 amino acids. V lost 5 bases and J lost 6, with 13 bases in between. Germline V lookup: CDR1 SGHTA, CDR2 FQGNSA. The entry originates in a study of blood T cell repertoires in COVID-19. Study-level information: COVID-19 samples from acute and convalescent phases originated in the United States, Italy and Spain.

Patients in Seattle were enrolled during active infection, then followed longitudinally. Authors' processing steps: Cell counts per sample came from amplifying reference gene primers. Profiling relied on immunoSEQ multiplex PCR, and the TCRdb table lists in-frame clones only, not all of them. That table supplies the V and J calls and clone size; D and trimming were determined from the DNA. This sample has some 300,000 clones; over 85% occur once, and the top ten carry 1.5% to 2%. Material for sequencing was peripheral blood. The clonotype comes from a woman younger than 45 with COVID-19, enrolled during active disease. The rearrangement links TRBV7-2 to TRBJ1-2, with D uncertain. The CDR3 coding sequence is TGTGCCAGCAGCCCGGCTAGAGAGGATGGCTACACCTTC. This sequence encodes CASSPAREDGYTF.